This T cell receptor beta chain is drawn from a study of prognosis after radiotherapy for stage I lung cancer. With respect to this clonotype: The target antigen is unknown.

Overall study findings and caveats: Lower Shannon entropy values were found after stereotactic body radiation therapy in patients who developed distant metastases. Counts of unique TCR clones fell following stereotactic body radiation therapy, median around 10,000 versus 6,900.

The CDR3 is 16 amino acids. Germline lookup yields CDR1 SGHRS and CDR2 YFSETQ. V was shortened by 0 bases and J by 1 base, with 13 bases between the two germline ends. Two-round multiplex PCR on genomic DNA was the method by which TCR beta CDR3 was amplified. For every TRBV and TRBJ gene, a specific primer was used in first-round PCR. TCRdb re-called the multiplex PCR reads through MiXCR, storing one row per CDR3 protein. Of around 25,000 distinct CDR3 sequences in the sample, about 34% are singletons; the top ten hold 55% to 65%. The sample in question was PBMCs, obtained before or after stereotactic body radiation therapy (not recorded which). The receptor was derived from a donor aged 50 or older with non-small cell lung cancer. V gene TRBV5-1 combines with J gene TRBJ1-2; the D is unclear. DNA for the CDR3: TGCGCCAGCAGCTTGGGCTCGGTCCGGGATAACTATGGCTACACCTTC. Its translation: CASSLGSVRDNYGYTF.